The 5 T cell receptor beta chains presented below share a single source sample, sequenced in a study of cytomegalovirus exposure and HLA in healthy donors. Amplification used 60 Vbeta primers and 13 Jbeta primers. Using immunoSEQ multiplex PCR, the repertoire was profiled, and TCRdb retains in-frame clones only, with some absent. The top ten clones hold approximately 15% of a sample with more than 85,000 clones, over 9.5% of them seen once. Specimen: PBMCs. The receptors derive from a man in his forties in good health and CMV-seropositive.

The V and J genes are TRBV9 and TRBJ2-1, with TRBD2 as a possible D gene (6 bases). This CDR3 has 16 residues. V lost 4 bases, J lost 5 bases, and 19 bases lay in between. Germline V gene sequence: CDR1 SGDLS, CDR2 YYNGEE. CDR3 coding DNA: TGTGCCAGCAGCATCCGGGACTGTAAATACAACAATGAGCAGTTCTTC. As protein: CASSIRDCKYNNEQFF.

Only a few counts were recorded for this clone. The chain links TRBV9 to TRBJ2-4, with 9 bases lining up with TRBD1. The CDR3 has 16 residues. In germline, CDR1 is SGDLS, CDR2 YYNGEE. V trimming: 3 bases; J trimming: 1 base; junction bases outside the gene matches: 5. CDR3 sequence (DNA): TGTGCCAGCAGCGAAACGGACAGGGGCGCCAAAAACATTCAGTACTTC. The encoded protein is CASSETDRGAKNIQYF.

The chain uses TRBV5-1 and TRBJ2-7; 11 bases are shared with TRBD2. The CDR3 loop spans 15 amino acids. Germline CDR1 is SGHRS and CDR2 is YFSETQ. V gave up 4 bases and J gave up 3 bases; unmatched junction bases: 6. This CDR3 is CASSPGTSGYYEQYF. Here the CDR3 DNA reads TGCGCCAGCAGCCCAGGGACTAGCGGATACTACGAGCAGTACTTC.

This chain uses TRBV28 with TRBJ1-2; D is possibly TRBD1 (5 bases). The V end was cut by 3 bases, the J end by 3 bases, with 17 bases between. CDR1 MDHEN and CDR2 SYDVKM come from the germline V gene. There are 16 residues in the CDR3. The CDR3 spells CASSFSGAIGDYGYTF. The CDR3 DNA follows: TGTGCCAGCAGTTTCTCGGGAGCCATAGGGGACTATGGCTACACCTTC.

This clone was picked up a small number of times. The CDR3 here is CASTARFTDTQYF. The CDR3 nucleotides read TGTGCCAGCACGGCGAGGTTCACAGATACGCAGTATTTT. The chain recombines TRBV27 with TRBJ2-3, with no clear D. Trimming shortened V by 7 bases and J by 2 bases, and 10 bases separated the two germline ends. There are 13 residues in the CDR3. CDR1 and CDR2 (germline): MNHEY, SMNVEV (reference sequence).